This T cell receptor beta chain emerged from a study of T-cell reconstitution after alpha-beta-depleted transplantation in children. Unique molecular identifiers were used to barcode this TCRbeta library. MiXCR was run by TCRdb on the PCR reads, yielding one entry per CDR3 protein. There are around 200,000 distinct CDR3 sequences in the sample; approximately 7% occur only once, and 3% to 3.5% lies in the top ten. There are many counts of this clonotype. CDR3 length: 14 amino acids. Germline V CDR1 and CDR2: SNHLY, FYNNEI. The ends were cut back, 6 bases at V and 1 base at J, with 10 bases in the middle.

The receptor was isolated from a human donor who donated a stem cell graft to a child with Wiskott-Aldrich syndrome. The specimen comprised PBMCs from the stem cell graft donor, sampled from the stem cell graft. The chain is built from TRBV2 and TRBJ1-5, with D uncertain. CDR3 in amino acids: CASRLGLSNQPQHF. DNA of the CDR3: TGTGCCAGCAGATTGGGCCTAAGCAATCAGCCCCAGCATTTT.